This T cell receptor beta chain was recovered during a study of T cell changes during pregnancy in multiple sclerosis. Germline V gives CDR1 MDHEN, CDR2 SYDVKM. V was shortened by 1 base and J by 6 bases, with 6 bases between the two germline ends. This CDR3 region has 13 residues. Clones were sequenced by immunoSEQ multiplex PCR, and TCRdb holds only the in-frame ones, with some missing. The table records approximately 85,000 clones, 94% of them present only once. This sample comprised peripheral blood, obtained in the third trimester of pregnancy. The TCR was taken from a female donor with multiple sclerosis, enrolled in a pregnancy study. The chain carries TRBV28 and TRBJ2-2; D remains unclear. The CDR3 DNA reads TGTGCCAGCAGTTTATCTCTCCCCGGGGAGCTGTTTTTT. This codes for CASSLSLPGELFF.